Below are 24 T cell receptor beta chains sequenced from a single sample in a study of blood T cells in healthy people across ages. Next came a second PCR, run for about 7 to 11 cycles, which used a sample-barcoded 5' primer along with a J-beta primer mix. MiXCR, run by TCRdb on the 5' RACE reads, gives a single entry per CDR3 protein. The table has 1.2 million to 1.5 million distinct CDR3 sequences, around 59% seen once. The sequencing sample was made of blood. These receptors were collected from a man between 18 and 35 years old in good health.

The gene calls are TRBV12-3 or TRBV12-4 and TRBJ2-7, with a tentative D call TRBD1 (6 bases). With the DNA end fitting TRBJ2-5 better, the J assignment may be wrong. CDR3 size: 14 residues. CDR3: CASSSDRFGETQYF. CDR3 nucleotides: TGTGCCAGCAGTTCCGACAGGTTCGGGGAGACCCAGTACTTC.

This chain links TRBV20-1 with TRBJ2-4; 7 bases agree with TRBD2. With the DNA end fitting TRBJ2-7 better, the J assignment may be wrong. This CDR3 region has 15 residues. Germline assignment: CDR1 DFQATT and CDR2 SNEGSKA (reference sequence). The CDR3 sequence: CSARDPAASGYEQYF. The CDR3 DNA follows: TGCAGTGCTAGAGATCCGGCGGCTAGCGGCTACGAGCAGTACTTC.

This chain connects TRBV7-2 to TRBJ2-4; weak D call: TRBD2 (5 bases). The end of the DNA aligns better with TRBJ2-7, so the J call may be wrong. CDR1 is SGHTA and CDR2 is FQGNSA in the germline V gene. The CDR3 extends over 14 amino acids. For the CDR3, the DNA is TGTGCCAGCAGCTTAGGGACCCCGGGGAACGAGCAGTACTTC. Amino acids: CASSLGTPGNEQYF.

The chain carries TRBV5-1 and TRBJ1-5; weak D call: TRBD1 (5 bases). Germline V gives CDR1 SGHRS, CDR2 YFSETQ. V was clipped by 6 bases and J by 3 bases, with 16 bases between them. The CDR3 has 15 residues. The CDR3 loop reads CASNLGGRDNQPQHF. CDR3 nucleotide sequence: TGCGCCAGCAACCTTGGTGGCAGGGACAATCAGCCCCAGCATTTT. Supplemented by reference TRBV5-1 and TRBJ1-5, the full variable domain reads KAGVTQTPRYLIKTRGQQVTLSCSPISGHRSVSWYQQTPGQGLQFLFEYFSETQRNKGNFPGRFSGRQFSNSRSEMNVSTLELGDSALYLCASNLGGRDNQPQHFGDGTRLSIL.

The rearrangement joins TRBV3-1 to TRBJ2-7, with D uncertain. With 1 base removed from V and 0 bases from J, the gap between germline ends came to 10 bases. The CDR3 extends over 15 amino acids. Per the germline V gene, CDR1 is LGHDT and CDR2 is YNNKEL (reference sequence). The CDR3 nucleotides are TGTGCCAGCAGCCAAGGCATGACCTACTCCTACGAGCAGTACTTC. As protein: CASSQGMTYSYEQYF.

V gene TRBV5-1 combines with J gene TRBJ1-1; 7 nucleotides match TRBD1. V was pared by 2 bases and J by 5 bases, with 6 bases of the junction left unmatched. Germline loops: CDR1 SGHRS, CDR2 YFSETQ. The CDR3 consists of 14 residues. Here the CDR3 reads CASSFYGTATEAFF. The CDR3 coding sequence is TGCGCCAGCAGCTTTTATGGGACAGCTACTGAAGCTTTCTTT.

V gene TRBV12-3 or TRBV12-4 combines with J gene TRBJ2-1, with D perhaps TRBD1 (5 bases). CDR3 length: 15 residues. Trimming removed 6 bases from V and 10 bases from J, with 22 bases in between. The CDR3 DNA is TGTGCCAGCAGCCAGCTTGGGGCGAATTGGAACGAGCAGTTCTTC. Protein sequence: CASSQLGANWNEQFF.

The chain couples TRBV5-4 to TRBJ1-1; D not certain. The germline V gene encodes CDR1 SGHNT and CDR2 YYREEE (reference sequence). CDR3 length: 15 residues. Trimming shortened V by 4 bases and J by 1 base, and 14 bases separated the two germline ends. CDR3 in amino acids: CASSPGGNRNTEAFF. CDR3 coding DNA: TGTGCCAGCAGCCCCGGTGGAAATAGGAACACTGAAGCTTTCTTT.

Only a few counts were recorded for this clonotype. The V gene is TRBV4-1, the J gene TRBJ2-5, with 7 bases aligning to TRBD1. V lost 3 bases and J lost 6; bases outside the gene matches: 10. Germline V lookup: CDR1 MGHRA, CDR2 YSYEKL. The CDR3 has 15 residues. The DNA for the CDR3 is TGCGCCAGCAGCCAGACTCCCTCCAGGGGGAAGACCCAGTACTTC. It translates to CASSQTPSRGKTQYF.

The sample holds a few counts of this clonotype. The chain couples TRBV21-1 to TRBJ2-4; the table's D call, TRBD1, has no DNA check behind it. TRBJ2-7 explains the end of the DNA better; the J call may be wrong. TRBV21-1 is described as a pseudogene. The CDR3 has 15 residues. The CDR3 sequence: CASSIKGHSIYEQYF. For the CDR3, the DNA is TGTGCCAGCAGCATTAAGGGACACTCCATCTACGAGCAGTACTTC.

The chain recombines TRBV28 with TRBJ2-3; 9 bases map to TRBD2. CDR1 is MDHEN, CDR2 SYDVKM, per germline. J was trimmed by 4 bases and V by 6 bases; bases with no gene match: 11. The CDR3 runs 16 residues. CDR3 loop: CASSPSGGQYPDTQYF. The CDR3 DNA reads as TGTGCCAGCAGCCCAAGCGGGGGGCAATACCCAGATACGCAGTATTTT.

The V call is TRBV7-2, the J call TRBJ1-6; 9 bases are shared with TRBD1. J lost 10 bases, V lost 1 base, and 11 bases had no gene match. Germline V gene sequence: CDR1 SGHTA, CDR2 FQGNSA. The CDR3 length is 17 residues. The DNA of the CDR3 is TGTGCCAGCAGCTTAGTCGCGTCGGGACAGGGTAACTCACCCCTCCACTTT. Translation: CASSLVASGQGNSPLHF.

This CDR3 reads CASSSKEDTEAFF. CDR3 coding DNA: TGTGCCAGCAGTTCTAAGGAGGACACTGAAGCTTTCTTT. V usage is TRBV12-3 or TRBV12-4 and J usage is TRBJ1-1; D is uncertain. V lost 4 bases and J 3 bases, leaving 9 bases between the germline ends. CDR3 length: 13 amino acids.

The rearrangement links TRBV10-1 to TRBJ2-5, with 11 bases fitting TRBD2. Trimming cost V 3 bases and J 2 bases; bases outside gene matches: 5. Looked up from germline, CDR1 is WNHNN and CDR2 is SYGVQD (reference sequence). This CDR3 has 16 amino acids. Written as DNA, the CDR3 is TGCGCCAGCAGTGACCCTAGCGGGGGGTTACAAGAGACCCAGTACTTC. Translated: CASSDPSGGLQETQYF.

This clonotype was counted a few times. The CDR3 reads CAIGSRGNEQFF. CDR3 bases: TGTGCCATCGGGAGTAGGGGGAATGAGCAGTTCTTC. This chain connects TRBV10-3 to TRBJ2-1; tentative D call: TRBD1 (6 bases). The length of the CDR3 is 12 residues. CDR1 is ENHRY and CDR2 is SYGVKD in the germline V gene. Deletions cut 8 bases from V and 7 bases from J, with 12 bases between.

This clonotype was seen a handful of times. The rearrangement uses TRBV27 and TRBJ2-4, with D hard to call. The J call is in doubt because the DNA end fits TRBJ2-7 better. The CDR3 totals 13 residues. Germline CDR1 is MNHEY and CDR2 is SMNVEV (reference sequence). This CDR3 is CASSLNLYYEQYF. The CDR3, as DNA: TGTGCCAGCAGTTTAAATCTTTACTACGAGCAGTACTTC.

The chain is built from TRBV2 and TRBJ2-2; TRBD1 might be the D (5 bases). Per germline, CDR1 SNHLY and CDR2 FYNNEI. The CDR3 contains 15 residues. V shed 3 bases and J shed 0 bases, with 8 bases lying between them. The CDR3 spells CASSDDSSNTGELFF. In DNA, the CDR3 is TGTGCCAGCAGTGACGACAGCTCGAACACCGGGGAGCTGTTTTTT. The full variable domain, rest sourced from reference TRBV2 and TRBJ2-2, is EPEVTQTPSHQVTQMGQEVILRCVPISNHLYFYWYRQILGQKVEFLVSFYNNEISEKSEIFDDQFSVERPDGSNFTLKIRSTKLEDSAMYFCASSDDSSNTGELFFGEGSRLTVL.

This clonotype was recorded a few times. The chain joins TRBV28 to TRBJ1-2, with TRBD1 identical over 7 bases. Looked up from germline, CDR1 is MDHEN and CDR2 is SYDVKM. The ends lost 4 bases at V and 5 bases at J; junction bases unmatched: 7. The CDR3 is 14 residues long. The CDR3 DNA is TGTGCCAGCAGTTCCGCCGGGACAGATTATGGCTACACCTTC. It yields the protein CASSSAGTDYGYTF.

The chain carries TRBV7-8 and TRBJ2-1; D might be TRBD1 (5 bases). From germline, CDR1 is SGHVS and CDR2 FQNEAQ. The CDR3 loop spans 15 amino acids. Deletions cut 1 base from V and 10 bases from J, with 17 bases between. This chain's CDR3 is CASSLVAGPNREQFF. In nucleotides, the CDR3 is TGTGCCAGCAGCTTAGTGGCAGGGCCGAATCGGGAGCAGTTCTTC.

V usage is TRBV30 and J usage is TRBJ2-5, with D possibly matching TRBD1 (6 bases). The end of the DNA is better explained by TRBJ2-7, so the J call may be wrong. Germline CDR1 is GTSNPN and CDR2 is SVGIG (reference sequence). The CDR3 runs 13 residues. The DNA of the CDR3 is TGTGCCTGGAGTGTGGGGGCAGCATACGAGCAGTACTTC. It specifies CAWSVGAAYEQYF.

This clonotype was recorded only once. The chain links TRBV13 to TRBJ2-3; 12 bases are a match to TRBD2. Unmatched junction bases numbered 7, after V lost 3 bases and J lost 3 bases. CDR1 is PRHDT, CDR2 FYEKMQ, per germline (reference sequence). There are 17 residues in the CDR3. DNA for the CDR3: TGTGCCAGCAGCTTCGGTCCTAGCGGGAGGGGGACAGATACGCAGTATTTT. Translated: CASSFGPSGRGTDTQYF.

This clonotype was picked up a small number of times. V and J are TRBV20-1 and TRBJ2-5; tentatively, D is TRBD1 (5 bases). This CDR3 spans 14 amino acids. Germline V CDR1 and CDR2: DFQATT, SNEGSKA (reference sequence). V was clipped by 7 bases and J by 1 base, with 16 bases between them. CDR3 DNA sequence: TGCAGTGTCAAGCCCGCAGGGCCCCAAGAGACCCAGTACTTC. Amino acid sequence: CSVKPAGPQETQYF.

The table lists this clonotype with a few counts. The V gene is TRBV11-2, the J gene TRBJ1-2; 9 bases match TRBD1. This CDR3 spans 17 amino acids. Germline V lookup: CDR1 SGHAT, CDR2 FQNNGV. The ends lost 1 base at V and 1 base at J; junction bases unmatched: 7. In DNA form, the CDR3 reads TGTGCCAGCAGCTTAGGTCCAGGGACAGGGAATAACTATGGCTACACCTTC. Residues: CASSLGPGTGNNYGYTF.

This clonotype was recorded many times. A junction boundary mismatches the germline segment, possibly from a read error. This chain links TRBV11-2 with TRBJ2-7, with a weak D call TRBD2 (6 bases). Germline CDR1 is SGHAT and CDR2 is FQNNGV. CDR3 length: 13 amino acids. CDR3 residues: CASSRGTSYEQYF. CDR3 DNA: TGCGCCAGCAGCCGGGGGACCTCCTACGAGCAGTACTTC.